This T cell receptor (beta chain) came from a study of blood T cell repertoires in COVID-19. The CDR3 totals 15 residues. V lost 1 base, J lost 2 bases, and 9 bases lay in between. In germline, CDR1 is SNHLY, CDR2 FYNNEI. The data were produced by immunoSEQ multiplex PCR, yet TCRdb's version contains in-frame clones alone and is incomplete. The sample contains approximately 280,000 clones, around 90% of which appear only once. The source of this sequence is a woman in her 30s with COVID-19, enrolled during active disease. The sequencing sample was made of peripheral blood. The chain recombines TRBV2 with TRBJ2-1, with a tentative D call TRBD1 (6 bases). The CDR3 coding sequence is TGTGCCAGCAGTGAAGGTGGACAGACCTACAATGAGCAGTTCTTC. Translating it yields CASSEGGQTYNEQFF.